This TCR beta chain originates from a study of T cell responses to AZD1222 COVID-19 vaccine. About the research overall: Both about-4-week and about-12-week second-dose recipients were combined.

Trimming removed 1 base from V and 1 base from J; junction bases left unmatched: 16. Per the germline V gene, CDR1 is SSHAT and CDR2 is FNYEAQ (reference sequence). This CDR3 is built from 21 residues. The repertoire was sequenced with immunoSEQ multiplex PCR; TCRdb's copy has only in-frame clones and lacks some. This sample has fewer than 150,000 clones, with around nine tenths found just once. This clone was observed a handful of times. This clonotype was obtained from an adult in good health. The J gene is TRBJ1-1, the V gene TRBV7-7; TRBD1 matches at 12 bases. The sequences come from peripheral blood, collected on day 0 of AZD1222 vaccination. The CDR3 sequence: CASSLVGQGAPAQRENTEAFF. The CDR3 DNA is TGTGCCAGCAGCTTAGTGGGACAGGGGGCTCCAGCACAGAGGGAGAACACTGAAGCTTTCTTT.